Presented here are 5 T cell receptor beta chains from one specimen sequenced in a study of blood T cell repertoires in COVID-19. Only in-frame clones appear in the TCRdb table, and some are missing; sequencing was by immunoSEQ multiplex PCR. Of a few hundred thousand clones listed, nearly 90% are singletons. Sequenced: PBMCs or T cells enriched from blood (not recorded which). The receptors were gathered from a woman younger than 35 with acute COVID-19.

This clone is a singleton in its sample. The rearrangement joins TRBV7-2 to TRBJ2-7; D unclear. CDR1 is SGHTA and CDR2 is FQGNSA in the germline V gene. Deletions cut 1 base from V and 4 bases from J, with 11 bases between. The CDR3 runs 14 residues. CDR3 sequence reads: CASSLVPRQYEQYF. CDR3 DNA: TGTGCCAGCAGCTTAGTTCCTAGGCAGTACGAGCAGTACTTC.

V usage is TRBV28 and J usage is TRBJ2-5, with a possible D match to TRBD1 (7 bases). The CDR3 loop spans 18 amino acids. Trimming removed 11 bases at V and 5 bases at J, with 33 bases between. Germline V gene sequence: CDR1 MDHEN, CDR2 SYDVKM. CDR3 residues: CAARKSGIRRGPRETQYF. In DNA, the CDR3 is TGTGCCGCCCGGAAGTCGGGAATCAGGAGGGGGCCTAGGGAGACCCAGTACTTC.

This chain connects TRBV28 to TRBJ2-7; TRBD1 aligns across 9 bases. The length of the CDR3 is 15 residues. J was trimmed by 7 bases and V by 4 bases; bases with no gene match: 11. The germline CDR1 and CDR2 sequences are MDHEN and SYDVKM. The CDR3 bases are TGTGCCAGCAGTTCCCTGACAGGGGGACGGAGGGAGCAGTACTTC. As protein: CASSSLTGGRREQYF.

This clone appeared a single time. Additional DNA sequences in this sample encode the identical CDR3. The chain has TRBV7-9 and TRBJ1-2; D is perhaps TRBD1 (6 bases). Trimming took off 3 bases at V and 4 bases at J, with 9 bases between the two ends. From germline, CDR1 is SEHNR and CDR2 FQNEAQ (reference sequence). This CDR3 spans 13 amino acids. For the CDR3, the DNA is TGTGCCAGCAGCTTCCAGGGGAGCTATGGCTACACCTTC. It is translated as CASSFQGSYGYTF.

The chain uses TRBV4-1 and TRBJ2-3; D remains unclear. V dropped 0 bases and J dropped 3 bases, with 7 bases sitting between them. Germline V lookup: CDR1 MGHRA, CDR2 YSYEKL. The CDR3 covers 14 residues. The CDR3 is CASSQDLTTDTQYF. The CDR3 bases are TGCGCCAGCAGCCAAGATTTGACAACAGATACGCAGTATTTT.